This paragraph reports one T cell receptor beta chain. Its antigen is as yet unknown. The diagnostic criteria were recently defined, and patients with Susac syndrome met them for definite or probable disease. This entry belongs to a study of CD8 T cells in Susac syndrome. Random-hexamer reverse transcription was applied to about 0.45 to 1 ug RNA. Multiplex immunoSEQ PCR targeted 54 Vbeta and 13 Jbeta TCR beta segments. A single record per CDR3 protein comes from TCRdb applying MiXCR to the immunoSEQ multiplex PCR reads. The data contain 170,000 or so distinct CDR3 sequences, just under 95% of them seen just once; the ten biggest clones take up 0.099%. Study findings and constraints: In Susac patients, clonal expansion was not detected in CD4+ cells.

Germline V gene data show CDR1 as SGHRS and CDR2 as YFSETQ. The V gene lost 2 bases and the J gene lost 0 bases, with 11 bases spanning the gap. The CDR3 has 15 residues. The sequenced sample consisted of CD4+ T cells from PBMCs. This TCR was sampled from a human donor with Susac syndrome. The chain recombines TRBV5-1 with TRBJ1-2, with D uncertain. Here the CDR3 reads CASSLRASSNYGYTF. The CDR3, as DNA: TGCGCCAGCAGCTTACGGGCCTCTTCTAACTATGGCTACACCTTC.